Each of the 28 T cell receptor beta chains below was sequenced from the same sample in a study of cytomegalovirus exposure and HLA in healthy donors (dated by TCRdb to 2016 to 2017). Library prep was done by the immunoSEQ multiplex PCR assay. The multiplex PCR relied on a mix of 60 forward primers for TCR Vbeta segments and 13 reverse primers for TCR Jbeta segments. As stored in TCRdb, this immuneACCESS dataset retains in-frame rearrangements with V and J assigned. A fraction of the clones does not appear; measured against another copy, unresolved V genes explain less than half of the discrepancy, and the remainder lacks a known reason. The sample's table covers 150,000 to 200,000 clones. The ten most abundant clones make up 0.7% to 1% of the sample. Sequencing was carried out using PBMCs. The receptors derive from a woman aged 18-29 years in good health and CMV-seropositive.

The genes are TRBV6-1 and TRBJ1-2; TRBD1 is a possible D gene (6 bases). The V gene's germline CDR1 is MNHNS and CDR2 SASEGT. Trimming left V 3 bases short and J 1 base short, with 6 bases between. The CDR3 runs 13 residues. The CDR3 region is CASSEGHNYGYTF. CDR3 coding DNA: TGTGCCAGCAGTGAGGGACATAACTATGGCTACACCTTC.

This sequence joins TRBV6-4 and TRBJ2-1; the match to TRBD2 covers 9 bases. The CDR3 length is 16 residues. The V gene end was trimmed by 3 bases and the J gene end by 5 bases; junction bases not matched to a gene: 8. CDR1 and CDR2 (germline): MRHNA, SNTAGT. CDR3 protein: CASSENEAGGNNEQFF. DNA for the CDR3: TGTGCCAGCAGTGAAAATGAGGCGGGAGGGAACAATGAGCAGTTCTTC.

This sequence joins TRBV13 and TRBJ2-1, with 10 bases that match TRBD2. The CDR3 runs to 14 residues. Germline CDR1 PRHDT, CDR2 FYEKMQ (reference sequence). Unmatched junction bases numbered 5, after V lost 4 bases and J lost 8 bases. The CDR3 DNA sequence: TGTGCCAGCAGCTCCACTAGCGGGACGGATGAGCAGTTCTTC. Its translation is CASSSTSGTDEQFF.

The chain links TRBV10-3 to TRBJ2-1; 8 positions match TRBD2. V dropped 6 bases and J dropped 2; count of bases not matched to a gene: 6. The CDR3 length is 15 residues. CDR1 and CDR2 (germline): ENHRY, SYGVKD. For the CDR3, the DNA is TGTGCCATCAGGAATAGCGGGATTACCTACAATGAGCAGTTCTTC. This sequence encodes CAIRNSGITYNEQFF.

The V gene is TRBV2, the J gene TRBJ2-3; 11 nucleotides agree with TRBD2. This CDR3 has 17 residues. V shed 3 bases and J 0 bases; nucleotides not matched to a gene: 5. Per germline, CDR1 SNHLY and CDR2 FYNNEI. The CDR3 reads CASSEQGLAVSTDTQYF. The CDR3 bases are TGTGCCAGCAGTGAGCAGGGACTAGCGGTTAGCACAGATACGCAGTATTTT.

The CDR3 DNA is TGTGCCAGCAGCCAAGATATACGGAGACTCTCTGGGGCCAACGTCCTGACTTTC. Translated, it gives CASSQDIRRLSGANVLTF. The chain has TRBV4-2 and TRBJ2-6, with D unresolved. CDR3 size: 18 residues. V lost 0 bases, J lost 0 bases, and 12 bases lay in between. Looked up from germline, CDR1 is LGHNA and CDR2 is YNFKEQ.

This chain joins TRBV11-3 and TRBJ1-1; D is perhaps TRBD1 (6 bases). The V gene's germline CDR1 is SGHNT and CDR2 YENEEA. This CDR3 is 17 amino acids long. V lost 5 bases and J lost 0, with 19 bases in between. CDR3 sequence: CASSTPDRTQMNTEAFF. CDR3 DNA: TGTGCCAGCAGCACTCCTGACAGGACCCAAATGAACACTGAAGCTTTCTTT.

This sequence joins TRBV18 and TRBJ1-2, with D possibly matching TRBD1 (6 bases). The ends were cut back, 4 bases at V and 0 bases at J, with 12 bases in the middle. This CDR3 comprises 15 residues. Germline assignment: CDR1 KGHSH and CDR2 LQKENI. In DNA, the CDR3 is TGTGCCAGCTCACGAGTAGGGGGAACTAACTATGGCTACACCTTC. As protein: CASSRVGGTNYGYTF.

The CDR3 sequence: CASSSTYSYNEQFF. For the CDR3, the DNA is TGCGCCAGCAGCTCAACATACTCCTACAATGAGCAGTTCTTC. This sequence joins TRBV5-1 and TRBJ2-1; D is unclear. V lost 3 bases and J 0 bases, leaving 7 bases between the germline ends. The CDR3 loop spans 14 amino acids. From germline, CDR1 is SGHRS and CDR2 YFSETQ.

V usage is TRBV2 and J usage is TRBJ1-5; D is possibly TRBD1 (6 bases). The CDR3 has 15 amino acids. Per the germline V gene, CDR1 is SNHLY and CDR2 is FYNNEI. V lost 0 bases to trimming and J lost 6 bases, with 12 bases between them. The CDR3 DNA reads TGTGCCAGCAGTGAAGCGCAGGGGTTGCTTCAGCCCCAGCATTTT. This translates into CASSEAQGLLQPQHF.

This chain joins TRBV1 and TRBJ2-7; TRBD2 was called by the table and not checked on the DNA. TRBV1 is labeled a pseudogene. This CDR3 comprises 15 residues. The CDR3 here is CTSPRGTEVSYEQYF. The CDR3 region has the DNA TGCACCAGCCCCCGGGGGACGGAGGTCTCCTACGAGCAGTACTTC.

The rearrangement uses TRBV28 and TRBJ1-1; D unclear. Trimming took 5 bases from V and 11 from J, leaving 15 bases between them. Germline V gene sequence: CDR1 MDHEN, CDR2 SYDVKM. The CDR3 is 12 residues long. The CDR3 region has the DNA TGTGCCAGCAGTCCGGGTGTGGATAGGGCTTTCTTT. This translates into CASSPGVDRAFF.

The rearrangement links TRBV7-9 to TRBJ2-3; tentatively, D is TRBD1 (5 bases). V was trimmed by 2 bases and J by 1 base, leaving 13 bases between them. There are 16 residues in the CDR3. The germline CDR1 and CDR2 sequences are SEHNR and FQNEAQ (reference sequence). DNA of the CDR3: TGTGCCAGCAGCTTAACTGTAATAGGGGGCACAGATACGCAGTATTTT. Its protein is CASSLTVIGGTDTQYF.

Comments on this clone: The junction differs from germline at one of its ends, possibly a read error. The V gene is TRBV5-6, the J gene TRBJ1-3; perhaps TRBD1 as D (6 bases). Germline lookup yields CDR1 SGHDT and CDR2 YYEEEE. The CDR3 is made up of 15 amino acids. In nucleotides, the CDR3 is TGTGCCAGCAGCTCCTCAGGGGTTTTTGGAAGCACCATATATTTT. This codes for CASSSSGVFGSTIYF.

The V call is TRBV25-1, the J call TRBJ1-2, with D perhaps matching TRBD1 (6 bases). The germline V and J ends were trimmed by 1 base and 5 bases, with 14 bases remaining between them. This CDR3 comprises 15 residues. The V gene's germline CDR1 is MGHDK and CDR2 SYGVNS. As DNA, the CDR3 is TGTGCCAGCAGTGAATGGGGGGGGGCCTCATATGGCTACACCTTC. Its translation is CASSEWGGASYGYTF.

The chain combines TRBV6-1 with TRBJ1-4; perhaps TRBD1 as D (6 bases). CDR1 and CDR2 (germline): MNHNS, SASEGT. The CDR3 contains 16 residues. V was clipped by 3 bases and J by 5 bases, with 16 bases between them. The DNA of the CDR3 is TGTGCCAGCAGTGAGAGACAGGCTGTTAAAAATGAAAAACTGTTTTTT. It encodes CASSERQAVKNEKLFF.

The chain joins TRBV6-6 to TRBJ2-7; perhaps TRBD1 as D (6 bases). Trimming shortened V by 2 bases and J by 1 base, and 12 bases separated the two germline ends. The CDR3 is made up of 15 amino acids. Germline V gene sequence: CDR1 MNHNY, CDR2 SVGAGI (reference sequence). The CDR3 protein is CASSYQGHRSYEQYF. The CDR3 region has the DNA TGTGCCAGCAGTTACCAGGGACATCGATCCTACGAGCAGTACTTC.

The V and J genes are TRBV6-6 and TRBJ2-1; D gene uncertain. With 0 bases removed from V and 6 bases from J, the gap between germline ends came to 6 bases. Germline V gene data show CDR1 as MNHNY and CDR2 as SVGAGI (reference sequence). The CDR3 is 13 amino acids. For the CDR3, the DNA is TGTGCCAGCAGTTACTCCCCGTCCAATGAGCAGTTCTTC. Translated: CASSYSPSNEQFF.

On this clone: The same CDR3 is also encoded by other DNA sequences in this sample. The chain recombines TRBV5-6 with TRBJ2-1, with 11 nucleotides matching TRBD2. Germline assignment: CDR1 SGHDT and CDR2 YYEEEE. The V gene end was trimmed by 4 bases and the J gene end by 4 bases; junction bases not matched to a gene: 4. The CDR3 has 15 residues. The CDR3 DNA follows: TGTGCCAGCAGCATAGCGGGAGGGCCGTACAATGAGCAGTTCTTC. Amino acid sequence: CASSIAGGPYNEQFF.

The chain combines TRBV15 with TRBJ2-1, with D maybe TRBD2 (6 bases). Germline V gene data show CDR1 as LNHNV and CDR2 as YYDKDF (reference sequence). CDR3 length: 15 amino acids. V was shortened by 0 bases and J by 7 bases, with 13 bases between the two germline ends. The CDR3 reads CATSRDLGGFNEQFF. The CDR3 DNA is TGTGCCACCAGCAGAGATCTGGGGGGATTTAATGAGCAGTTCTTC.

The chain joins TRBV5-1 to TRBJ2-5; tentatively, D is TRBD1 (5 bases). Trimming stripped 3 bases from V and 4 bases from J, with 16 bases between. Germline lookup yields CDR1 SGHRS and CDR2 YFSETQ. This CDR3 has 15 amino acids. This chain's CDR3 is CASSSTQGVGETQYF. The CDR3 DNA follows: TGCGCCAGCAGCTCCACCCAGGGCGTGGGAGAGACCCAGTACTTC.

The chain combines TRBV7-9 with TRBJ2-3; 15 nucleotides agree with TRBD2. The CDR3 runs to 14 residues. The V segment lost 10 bases and the J segment 5 bases; nucleotides outside the gene matches: 4. Germline CDR1 reads SEHNR; CDR2 reads FQNEAQ (reference sequence). DNA for the CDR3: TGTGCCACCGGGACTAGCGGGAGGATAGATACGCAGTATTTT. It yields the protein CATGTSGRIDTQYF.

The chain uses TRBV9 and TRBJ2-3, with TRBD2 identical over 12 bases. Per germline, CDR1 SGDLS and CDR2 YYNGEE. The CDR3 consists of 17 residues. V lost 2 bases and J lost 6; bases outside the gene matches: 10. CDR3 nucleotide sequence: TGTGCCAGCAGCGTTTTGAAAACTAGCGGGGGGTTGGATACGCAGTATTTT. It yields the protein CASSVLKTSGGLDTQYF.

This sequence joins TRBV19 and TRBJ1-1; TRBD1 might be the D (5 bases). V lost 5 bases and J lost 4, with 14 bases in between. Germline CDR1 and CDR2: LNHDA and SQIVND (reference sequence). The CDR3 extends over 14 amino acids. The CDR3 loop is CASSPIQVVTEAFF. For the CDR3, the DNA is TGTGCCAGTAGTCCTATACAGGTTGTCACTGAAGCTTTCTTT.

V is TRBV6-6 and J is TRBJ1-6; maybe TRBD1 (6 bases). Trimming left V 7 bases short and J 7 bases short, with 17 bases between. The CDR3 is 15 amino acids. Germline lookup yields CDR1 MNHNY and CDR2 SVGAGI (reference sequence). CDR3 amino acids: CASKDEGGSNSPLHF. For the CDR3, the DNA is TGTGCCAGCAAAGACGAGGGGGGGTCAAATTCACCCCTCCACTTT.

The chain combines TRBV2 with TRBJ1-1; possible D gene TRBD1, 6 bases. This CDR3 has 12 amino acids. V was clipped by 6 bases and J by 5 bases, with 10 bases between them. Germline V lookup: CDR1 SNHLY, CDR2 FYNNEI. CDR3 loop: CASRIGQTEAFF. Here the CDR3 DNA reads TGTGCCAGCAGGATAGGACAGACTGAAGCTTTCTTT.

The chain uses TRBV7-2 and TRBJ1-2; D is possibly TRBD1 (5 bases). CDR1 SGHTA and CDR2 FQGNSA come from the germline V gene. The CDR3 totals 16 residues. V gave up 2 bases and J gave up 0 bases, with 13 bases separating them. The CDR3 DNA is TGTGCCAGCAGCTTAAGCAGACAGACCCCTAACTATGGCTACACCTTC. As protein: CASSLSRQTPNYGYTF.

The chain combines TRBV11-2 with TRBJ1-1; weak D call: TRBD1 (5 bases). The CDR3 length is 15 residues. Germline V lookup: CDR1 SGHAT, CDR2 FQNNGV. V was shortened by 1 base and J by 1 base, with 10 bases between the two germline ends. This CDR3 reads CASSLVLGGNTEAFF. Written as DNA, the CDR3 is TGTGCCAGCAGCTTAGTCCTGGGGGGGAACACTGAAGCTTTCTTT.